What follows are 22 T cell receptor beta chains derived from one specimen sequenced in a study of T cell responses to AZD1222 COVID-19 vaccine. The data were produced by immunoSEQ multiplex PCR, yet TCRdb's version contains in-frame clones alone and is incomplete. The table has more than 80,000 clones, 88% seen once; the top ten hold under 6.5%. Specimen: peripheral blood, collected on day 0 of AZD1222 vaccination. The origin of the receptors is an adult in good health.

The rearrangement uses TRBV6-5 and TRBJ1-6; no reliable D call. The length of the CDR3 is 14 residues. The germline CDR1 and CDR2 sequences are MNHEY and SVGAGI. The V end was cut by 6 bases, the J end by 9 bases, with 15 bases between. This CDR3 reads CASSPGPFGSPLHF. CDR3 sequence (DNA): TGTGCCAGCAGCCCAGGACCGTTCGGTTCACCCCTCCACTTT.

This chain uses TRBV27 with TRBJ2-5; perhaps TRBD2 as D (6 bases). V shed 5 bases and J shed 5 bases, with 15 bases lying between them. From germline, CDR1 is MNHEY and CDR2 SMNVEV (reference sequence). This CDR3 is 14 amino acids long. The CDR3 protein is CASSPSSARETQYF. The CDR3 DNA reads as TGTGCCAGCAGTCCCTCTAGCGCCCGGGAGACCCAGTACTTC.

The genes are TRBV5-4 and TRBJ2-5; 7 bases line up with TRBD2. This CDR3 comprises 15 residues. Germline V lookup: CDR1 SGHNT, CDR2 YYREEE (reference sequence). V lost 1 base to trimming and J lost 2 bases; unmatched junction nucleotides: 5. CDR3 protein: CASSLIRGSQETQYF. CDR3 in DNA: TGTGCCAGCAGCTTGATACGCGGGAGTCAAGAGACCCAGTACTTC.

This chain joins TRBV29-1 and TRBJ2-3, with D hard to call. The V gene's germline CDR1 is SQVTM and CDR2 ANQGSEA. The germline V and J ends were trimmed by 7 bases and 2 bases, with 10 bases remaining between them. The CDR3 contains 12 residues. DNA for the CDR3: TGCAGCGGGGCGGACCCCACAGATACGCAGTATTTT. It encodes CSGADPTDTQYF.

The CDR3, as DNA: TGTGCCAGTAGTATCTTCAGGGATCAGCCCCAGCATTTT. Translated, it gives CASSIFRDQPQHF. J is TRBJ1-5 and V is TRBV19, with D tentatively TRBD1 (5 bases). Trimming shortened V by 3 bases and J by 5 bases, and 8 bases separated the two germline ends. The CDR3 extends over 13 amino acids. Germline CDR1 reads LNHDA; CDR2 reads SQIVND (reference sequence).

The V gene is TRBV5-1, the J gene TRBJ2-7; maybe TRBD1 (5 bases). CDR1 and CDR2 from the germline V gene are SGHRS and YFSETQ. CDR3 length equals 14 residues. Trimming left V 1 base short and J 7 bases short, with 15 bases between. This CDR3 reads CASSLTQGVGEQYF. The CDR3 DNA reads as TGCGCCAGCAGCTTGACCCAGGGCGTGGGGGAGCAGTACTTC.

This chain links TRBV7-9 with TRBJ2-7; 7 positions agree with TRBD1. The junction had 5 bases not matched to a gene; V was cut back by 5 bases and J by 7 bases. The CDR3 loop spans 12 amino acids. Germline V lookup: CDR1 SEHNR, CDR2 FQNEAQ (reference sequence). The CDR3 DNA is TGTGCCAGCAGCACACAGGGGCTTGAGCAGTACTTC. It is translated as CASSTQGLEQYF.

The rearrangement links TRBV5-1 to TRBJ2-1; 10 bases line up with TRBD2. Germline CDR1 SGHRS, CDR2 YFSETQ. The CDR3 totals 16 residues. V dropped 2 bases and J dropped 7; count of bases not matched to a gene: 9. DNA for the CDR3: TGCGCCAGCAGCTTACCTAGCGGGAGTGTTGGGAATGAGCAGTTCTTC. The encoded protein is CASSLPSGSVGNEQFF.

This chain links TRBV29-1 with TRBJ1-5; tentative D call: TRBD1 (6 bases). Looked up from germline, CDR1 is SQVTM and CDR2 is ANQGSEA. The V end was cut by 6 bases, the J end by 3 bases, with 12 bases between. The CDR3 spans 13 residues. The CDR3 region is CSVLGQPNQPQHF. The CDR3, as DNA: TGCAGCGTCCTTGGACAGCCCAATCAGCCCCAGCATTTT.

Here the CDR3 reads CASISGWPQHF. The CDR3, as DNA: TGTGCCAGCATTTCGGGTTGGCCCCAGCATTTT. The chain recombines TRBV5-4 with TRBJ1-5, with D hard to call. V was trimmed by 6 bases and J by 9 bases, leaving 10 bases between them. Germline CDR1 reads SGHNT; CDR2 reads YYREEE (reference sequence). This CDR3 is built from 11 residues.

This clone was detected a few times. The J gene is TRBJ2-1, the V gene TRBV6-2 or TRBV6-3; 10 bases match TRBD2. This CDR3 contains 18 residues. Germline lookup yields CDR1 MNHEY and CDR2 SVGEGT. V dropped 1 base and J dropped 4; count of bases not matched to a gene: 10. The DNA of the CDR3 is TGTGCCAGCAGTTACTTGAGCGGGAGGGCCCCGTTTTACAATGAGCAGTTCTTC. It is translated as CASSYLSGRAPFYNEQFF.

CDR3 nucleotides: TGCAGCGCAACAGGGGGACTTGGAAACACCATATATTTT. This codes for CSATGGLGNTIYF. V and J are TRBV29-1 and TRBJ1-3; 8 nucleotides line up with TRBD1. The CDR3 length is 13 residues. CDR1 is SQVTM, CDR2 ANQGSEA, per germline. Unmatched junction bases numbered 5, after V lost 7 bases and J lost 3 bases.

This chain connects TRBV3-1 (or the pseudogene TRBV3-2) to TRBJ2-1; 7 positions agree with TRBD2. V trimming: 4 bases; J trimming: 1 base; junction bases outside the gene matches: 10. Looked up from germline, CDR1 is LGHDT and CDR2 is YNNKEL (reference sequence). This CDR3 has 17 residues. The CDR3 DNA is TGTGCCAGCAGCCCCCGCCTGGGGCGGGAGTCCTACAATGAGCAGTTCTTC. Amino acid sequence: CASSPRLGRESYNEQFF.

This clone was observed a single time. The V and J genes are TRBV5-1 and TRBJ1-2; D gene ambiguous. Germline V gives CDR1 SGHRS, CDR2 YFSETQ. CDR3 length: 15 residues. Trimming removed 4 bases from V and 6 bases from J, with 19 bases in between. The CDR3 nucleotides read TGCGCCAGCAGCCCTACCTCAGCAATGATGAATGGCTACACCTTC. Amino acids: CASSPTSAMMNGYTF. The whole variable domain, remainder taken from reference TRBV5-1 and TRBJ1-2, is KAGVTQTPRYLIKTRGQQVTLSCSPISGHRSVSWYQQTPGQGLQFLFEYFSETQRNKGNFPGRFSGRQFSNSRSEMNVSTLELGDSALYLCASSPTSAMMNGYTFGSGTRLTVV.

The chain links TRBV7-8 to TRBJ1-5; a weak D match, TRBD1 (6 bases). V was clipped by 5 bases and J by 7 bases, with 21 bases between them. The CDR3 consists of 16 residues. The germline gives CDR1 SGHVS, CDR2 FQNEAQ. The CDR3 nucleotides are TGTGCCAGCAGCCAGCTGGCAGGGGTTTTTGAGCAGCCCCAGCATTTT. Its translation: CASSQLAGVFEQPQHF.

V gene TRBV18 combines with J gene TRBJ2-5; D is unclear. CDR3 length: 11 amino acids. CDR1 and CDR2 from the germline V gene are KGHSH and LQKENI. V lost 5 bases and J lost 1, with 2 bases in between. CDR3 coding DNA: TGTGCCAGCTCAGCCCAAGAGACCCAGTACTTC. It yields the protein CASSAQETQYF. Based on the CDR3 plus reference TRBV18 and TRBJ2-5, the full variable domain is NAGVMQNPRHLVRRRGQEARLRCSPMKGHSHVYWYRQLPEEGLKFMVYLQKENIIDESGMPKERFSAEFPKEGPSILRIQQVVRGDSAAYFCASSAQETQYFGPGTRLLVL.

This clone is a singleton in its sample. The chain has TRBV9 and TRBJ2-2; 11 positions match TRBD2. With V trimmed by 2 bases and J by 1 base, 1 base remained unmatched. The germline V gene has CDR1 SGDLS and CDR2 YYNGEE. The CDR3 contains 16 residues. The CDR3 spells CASSVGLAGNTGELFF. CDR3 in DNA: TGTGCCAGCAGCGTCGGACTAGCGGGGAACACCGGGGAGCTGTTTTTT.

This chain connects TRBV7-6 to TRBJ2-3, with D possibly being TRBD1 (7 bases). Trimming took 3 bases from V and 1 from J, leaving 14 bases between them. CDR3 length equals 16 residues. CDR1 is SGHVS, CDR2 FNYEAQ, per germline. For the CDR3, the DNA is TGTGCCAGCAGCTTCGGGCAGGGGGGTGGCACAGATACGCAGTATTTT. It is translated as CASSFGQGGGTDTQYF.

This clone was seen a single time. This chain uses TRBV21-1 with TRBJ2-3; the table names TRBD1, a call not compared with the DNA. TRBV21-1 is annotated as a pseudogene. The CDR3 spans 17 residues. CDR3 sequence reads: CASSKGGKDRGTDTQYF. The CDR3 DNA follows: TGTGCCAGCAGCAAAGGGGGTAAGGACAGGGGGACAGATACGCAGTATTTT.

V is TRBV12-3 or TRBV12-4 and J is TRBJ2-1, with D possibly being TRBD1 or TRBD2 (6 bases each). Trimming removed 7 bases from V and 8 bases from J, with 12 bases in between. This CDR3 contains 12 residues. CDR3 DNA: TGTGCCAGCACCCCCGGGGGCGATGAGCAGTTCTTC. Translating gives CASTPGGDEQFF.

CDR3 residues: CASSLMDLQQETQYF. DNA for the CDR3: TGTGCCAGCAGCTTAATGGACTTACAACAAGAGACCCAGTACTTC. The J gene is TRBJ2-5, the V gene TRBV7-9; perhaps TRBD2 as D (5 bases). In germline, CDR1 is SEHNR, CDR2 FQNEAQ (reference sequence). This CDR3 region has 15 residues. Trimming left V 2 bases short and J 2 bases short, with 12 bases between.

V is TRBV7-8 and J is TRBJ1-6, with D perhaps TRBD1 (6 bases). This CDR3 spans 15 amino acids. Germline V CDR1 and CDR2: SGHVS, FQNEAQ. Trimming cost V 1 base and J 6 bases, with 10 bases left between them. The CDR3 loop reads CASSLVRGPNSPLHF. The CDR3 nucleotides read TGTGCCAGCAGCTTAGTCAGGGGCCCTAATTCACCCCTCCACTTT.